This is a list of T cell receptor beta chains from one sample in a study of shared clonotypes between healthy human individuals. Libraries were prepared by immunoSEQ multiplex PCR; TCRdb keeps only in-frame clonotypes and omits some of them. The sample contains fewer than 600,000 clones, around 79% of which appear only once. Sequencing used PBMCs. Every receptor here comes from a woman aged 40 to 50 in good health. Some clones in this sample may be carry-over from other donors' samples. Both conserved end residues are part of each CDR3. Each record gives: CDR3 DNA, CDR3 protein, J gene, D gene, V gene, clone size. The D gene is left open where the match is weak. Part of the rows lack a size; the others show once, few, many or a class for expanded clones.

CDR3 DNA: TGTGCCATCAGTGAGTTATCTCCGGGACTAGCGCAGGGGGAGACCCAGTACTTC; CDR3 protein: CAISELSPGLAQGETQYF; J gene: TRBJ2-5; D gene: TRBD2; V gene: TRBV10-3; clone size: .
CDR3 DNA: TGTGCCAGTAGTACCCTAGCGGGAGGCGGGTACAATGAGCAGTTCTTC; CDR3 protein: CASSTLAGGGYNEQFF; J gene: TRBJ2-1; D gene: TRBD2; V gene: TRBV19; clone size: .
CDR3 DNA: TGTGCCAGTACGGGAGCGGGAGGGCGGGACAATGAGCAGTTCTTC; CDR3 protein: CASTGAGGRDNEQFF; J gene: TRBJ2-1; D gene: TRBD2; V gene: TRBV19; clone size: few
CDR3 DNA: TGTGCCAGCAGTTATGAAATGGGTGAGCAGTTCTTC; CDR3 protein: CASSYEMGEQFF; J gene: TRBJ2-1; D gene: .; V gene: TRBV6-6; clone size: once
CDR3 DNA: TGTGCCAGCAGAATTTACAGGCCGAACACTGAAGCTTTCTTT; CDR3 protein: CASRIYRPNTEAFF; J gene: TRBJ1-1; D gene: .; V gene: TRBV5-8; clone size: .
CDR3 DNA: TGTGCCAGCAGTTACCTGGGTACCGACGAGCAGTACTTC; CDR3 protein: CASSYLGTDEQYF; J gene: TRBJ2-7; D gene: .; V gene: TRBV6-6; clone size: few
CDR3 DNA: TGTGCCAGTAGTATTCCAGGGAATAGCAATCAGCCCCAGCATTTT; CDR3 protein: CASSIPGNSNQPQHF; J gene: TRBJ1-5; D gene: .; V gene: TRBV19; clone size: .
CDR3 DNA: TGTGCCAGCAGCCAAGTTCCTAACTATGGCTACACCTTC; CDR3 protein: CASSQVPNYGYTF; J gene: TRBJ1-2; D gene: .; V gene: TRBV14; clone size: .
CDR3 DNA: TGTGCCTGGAGGGCCCGGGGAAATACCTACGAGCAGTACTTC; CDR3 protein: CAWRARGNTYEQYF; J gene: TRBJ2-7; D gene: .; V gene: TRBV30; clone size: once
CDR3 DNA: TGTGCAAACTCGGCGGGGGCGAGCAATCAGCCCCAGCATTTT; CDR3 protein: CANSAGASNQPQHF; J gene: TRBJ1-5; D gene: .; V gene: TRBV12-2; clone size: .